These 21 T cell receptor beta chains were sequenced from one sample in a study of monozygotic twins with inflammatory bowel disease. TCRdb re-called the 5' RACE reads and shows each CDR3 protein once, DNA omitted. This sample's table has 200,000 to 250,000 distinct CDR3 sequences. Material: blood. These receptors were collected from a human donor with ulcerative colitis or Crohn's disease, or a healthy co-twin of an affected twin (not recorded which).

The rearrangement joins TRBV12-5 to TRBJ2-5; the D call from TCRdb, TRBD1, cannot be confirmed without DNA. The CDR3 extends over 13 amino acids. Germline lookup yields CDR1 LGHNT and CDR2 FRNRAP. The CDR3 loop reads CASGLDSQETQYF.

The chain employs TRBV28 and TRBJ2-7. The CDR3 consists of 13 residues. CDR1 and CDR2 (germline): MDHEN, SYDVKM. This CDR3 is CASSFHVNYEQYF.

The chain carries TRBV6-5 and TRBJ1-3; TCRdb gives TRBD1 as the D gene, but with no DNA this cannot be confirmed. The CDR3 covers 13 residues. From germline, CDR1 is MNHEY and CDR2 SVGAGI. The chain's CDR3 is CASSTGARNTIYF.

CDR3 sequence reads: CASSQASGDSNQPQHF. The chain combines TRBV4-1 with TRBJ1-5; TCRdb's D gene call, TRBD1, goes unchecked for lack of DNA. Germline CDR1 MGHRA, CDR2 YSYEKL. CDR3 length equals 16 residues.

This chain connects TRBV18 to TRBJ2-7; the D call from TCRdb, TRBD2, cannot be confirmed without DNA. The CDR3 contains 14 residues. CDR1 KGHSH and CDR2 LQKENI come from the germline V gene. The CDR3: CASSRSGLRNEQYF. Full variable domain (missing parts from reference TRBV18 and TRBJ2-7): NAGVMQNPRHLVRRRGQEARLRCSPMKGHSHVYWYRQLPEEGLKFMVYLQKENIIDESGMPKERFSAEFPKEGPSILRIQQVVRGDSAAYFCASSRSGLRNEQYFGPGTRLTVT.

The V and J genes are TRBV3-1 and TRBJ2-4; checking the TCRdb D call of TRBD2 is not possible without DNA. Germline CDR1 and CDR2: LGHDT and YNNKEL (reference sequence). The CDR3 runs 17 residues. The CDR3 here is CASSPRREGLVKNIQYF.

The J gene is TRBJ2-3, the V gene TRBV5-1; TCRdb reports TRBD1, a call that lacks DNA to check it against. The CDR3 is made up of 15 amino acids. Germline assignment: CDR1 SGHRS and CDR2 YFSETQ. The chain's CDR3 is CASSGTDREGDTQYF.

This CDR3 is CASSYTGGRNEQFF. The chain combines TRBV6-5 with TRBJ2-1; TCRdb's D gene call, TRBD1, goes unchecked for lack of DNA. The CDR3 is 14 residues long. CDR1 is MNHEY and CDR2 is SVGAGI in the germline V gene.

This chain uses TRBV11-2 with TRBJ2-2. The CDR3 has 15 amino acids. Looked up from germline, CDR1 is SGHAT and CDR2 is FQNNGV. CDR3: CASSLSDSGTGELFF.

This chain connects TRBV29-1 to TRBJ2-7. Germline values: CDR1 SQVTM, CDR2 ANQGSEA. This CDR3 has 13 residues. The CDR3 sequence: CSVEGWPFGEQYF.

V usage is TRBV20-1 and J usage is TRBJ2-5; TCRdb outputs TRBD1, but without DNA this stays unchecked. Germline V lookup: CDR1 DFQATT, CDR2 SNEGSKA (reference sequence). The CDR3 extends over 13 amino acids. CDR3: CSGAGGSRETQYF.

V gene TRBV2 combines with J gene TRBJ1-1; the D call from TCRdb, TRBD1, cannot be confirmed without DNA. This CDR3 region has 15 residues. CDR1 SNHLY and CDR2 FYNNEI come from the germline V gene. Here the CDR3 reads CASSPVQVGRTEAFF.

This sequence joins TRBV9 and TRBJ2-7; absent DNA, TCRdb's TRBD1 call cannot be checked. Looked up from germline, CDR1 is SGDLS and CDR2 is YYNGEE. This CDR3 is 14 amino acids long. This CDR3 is CASSVAPQGYEQYF. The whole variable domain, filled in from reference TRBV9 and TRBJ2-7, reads DSGVTQTPKHLITATGQRVTLRCSPRSGDLSVYWYQQSLDQGLQFLIQYYNGEERAKGNILERFSAQQFPDLHSELNLSSLELGDSALYFCASSVAPQGYEQYFGPGTRLTVT.

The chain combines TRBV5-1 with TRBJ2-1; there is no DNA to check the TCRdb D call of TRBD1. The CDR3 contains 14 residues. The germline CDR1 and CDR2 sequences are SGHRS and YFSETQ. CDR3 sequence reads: CASSDRGPGDEQFF.

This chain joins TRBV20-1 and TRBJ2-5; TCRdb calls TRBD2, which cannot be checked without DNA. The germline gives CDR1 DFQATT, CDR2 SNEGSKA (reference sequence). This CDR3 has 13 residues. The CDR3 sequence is CSARTDFQETQYF.

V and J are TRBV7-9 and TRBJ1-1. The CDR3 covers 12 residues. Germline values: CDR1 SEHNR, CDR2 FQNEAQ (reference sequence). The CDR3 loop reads CASSFQRGSAFF.

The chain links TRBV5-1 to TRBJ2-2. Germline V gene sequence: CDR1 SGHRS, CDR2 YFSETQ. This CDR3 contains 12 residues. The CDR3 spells CASSLETGELFF.

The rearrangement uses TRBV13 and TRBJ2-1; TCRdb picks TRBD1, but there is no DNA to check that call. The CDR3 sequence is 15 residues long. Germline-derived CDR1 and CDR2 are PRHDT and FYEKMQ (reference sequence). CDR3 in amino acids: CASSQTGQGNNEQFF.

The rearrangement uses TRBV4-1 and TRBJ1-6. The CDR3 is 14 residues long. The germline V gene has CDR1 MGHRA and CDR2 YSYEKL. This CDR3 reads CASSQQNSRPPLHF.

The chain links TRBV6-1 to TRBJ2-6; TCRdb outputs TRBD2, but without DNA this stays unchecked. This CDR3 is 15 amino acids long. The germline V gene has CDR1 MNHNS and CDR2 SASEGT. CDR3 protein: CASKDGPSRANVLTF.

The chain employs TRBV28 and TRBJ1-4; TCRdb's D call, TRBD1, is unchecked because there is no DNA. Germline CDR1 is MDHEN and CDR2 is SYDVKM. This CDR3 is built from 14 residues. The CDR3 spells CASRVQGAREKLFF.